A single sample gave rise to the 4 T cell receptor beta chains below, sequenced in a study of post-analysis software for immune sequencing data. The TCR beta cDNA libraries contained unique molecular identifiers. TCRdb processed the PCR reads anew with MiXCR; each CDR3 protein has one entry. This table holds a few hundred thousand distinct CDR3 sequences, approximately 39% found once. For these TCRs, the target antigens are not known. The study, taken as a whole, reports: The five TRBV segments detected at higher frequency in patients than in controls included TRBV5-6, TRBV5-1 and TRBV20-1.

The sequencing sample was made of blood. The receptor set was obtained from a girl aged 2 to 10 with multiple sclerosis.

This clonotype came up a few times. V is TRBV12-3 or TRBV12-4 and J is TRBJ2-6, with D unresolved. The V end was cut by 3 bases, the J end by 7 bases, with 19 bases between. The CDR3 runs 17 residues. Written as DNA, the CDR3 is TGTGCCAGCAGTTTTTTCGTCCGCCGGCCTTCCGCCAACGTCCTGACTTTC. Residues: CASSFFVRRPSANVLTF.

This clonotype was recorded many times. The rearrangement links TRBV11-2 to TRBJ2-5, with D hard to call. V lost 7 bases and J 1 base, leaving 13 bases between the germline ends. The CDR3 is 14 amino acids. In germline, CDR1 is SGHAT, CDR2 FQNNGV. CDR3 in amino acids: CASTRGLLQETQYF. The CDR3 bases are TGTGCCAGCACTCGTGGGCTGCTCCAAGAGACCCAGTACTTC.

This clonotype was found a few times. The chain joins TRBV5-1 to TRBJ2-1; 7 bases line up with TRBD2. Germline loops: CDR1 SGHRS, CDR2 YFSETQ. Trimming took 2 bases from V and 0 from J; bases not matched to a gene: 8. The CDR3 has 17 amino acids. The CDR3 is CASSFIPGGSSYNEQFF. The CDR3 DNA is TGCGCCAGCAGCTTTATTCCCGGGGGGAGCTCCTACAATGAGCAGTTCTTC.

Judged by abundance, this clonotype is medium-sized. This chain joins TRBV5-1 and TRBJ2-2; D is ambiguous. Between the trimmed V and J ends, which lost 1 base and 3 bases, there was a span of 10 bases. CDR3 size: 15 residues. Germline CDR1 SGHRS, CDR2 YFSETQ. The DNA of the CDR3 is TGCGCCAGCAGCTTGAGGTCGTGGGACACCGGGGAGCTGTTTTTT. Its translation: CASSLRSWDTGELFF.